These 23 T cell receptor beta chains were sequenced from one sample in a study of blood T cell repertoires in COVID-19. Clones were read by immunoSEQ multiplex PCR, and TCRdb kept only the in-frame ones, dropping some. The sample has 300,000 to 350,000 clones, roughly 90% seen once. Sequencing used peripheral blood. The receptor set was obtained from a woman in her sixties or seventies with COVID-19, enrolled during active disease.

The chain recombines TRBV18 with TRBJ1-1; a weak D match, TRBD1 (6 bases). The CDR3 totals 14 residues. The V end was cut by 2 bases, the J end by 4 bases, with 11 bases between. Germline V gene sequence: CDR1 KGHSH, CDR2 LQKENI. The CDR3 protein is CASSPSARGTEAFF. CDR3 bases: TGTGCCAGCTCACCATCGGCCAGGGGCACTGAAGCTTTCTTT. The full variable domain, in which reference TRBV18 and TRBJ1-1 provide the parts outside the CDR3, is NAGVMQNPRHLVRRRGQEARLRCSPMKGHSHVYWYRQLPEEGLKFMVYLQKENIIDESGMPKERFSAEFPKEGPSILRIQQVVRGDSAAYFCASSPSARGTEAFFGQGTRLTVV.

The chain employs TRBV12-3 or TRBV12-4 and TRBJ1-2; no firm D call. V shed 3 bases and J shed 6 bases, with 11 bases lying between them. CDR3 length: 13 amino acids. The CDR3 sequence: CASSFVLADGYTF. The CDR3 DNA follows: TGTGCCAGCAGTTTTGTCCTGGCGGATGGCTACACCTTC.

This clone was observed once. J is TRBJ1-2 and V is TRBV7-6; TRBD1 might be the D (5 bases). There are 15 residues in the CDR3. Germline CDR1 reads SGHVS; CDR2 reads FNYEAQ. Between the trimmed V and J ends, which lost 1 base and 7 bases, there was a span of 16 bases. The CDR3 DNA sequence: TGTGCCAGCAGCTTAGATCGGATAGGGGCGAGTGGCTACACCTTC. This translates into CASSLDRIGASGYTF.

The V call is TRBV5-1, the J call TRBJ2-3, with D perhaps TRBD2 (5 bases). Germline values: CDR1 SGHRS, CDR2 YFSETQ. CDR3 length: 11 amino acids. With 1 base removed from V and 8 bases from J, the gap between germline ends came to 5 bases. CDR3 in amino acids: CASSLSGTQYF. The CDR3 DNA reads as TGCGCCAGCAGCTTGAGCGGTACGCAGTATTTT.

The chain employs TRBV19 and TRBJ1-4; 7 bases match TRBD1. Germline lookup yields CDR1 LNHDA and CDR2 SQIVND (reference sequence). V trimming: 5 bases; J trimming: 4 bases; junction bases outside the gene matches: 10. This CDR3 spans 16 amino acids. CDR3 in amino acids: CASSFDSGTDNEKLFF. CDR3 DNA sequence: TGTGCCAGTAGTTTCGACTCCGGGACAGATAATGAAAAACTGTTTTTT.

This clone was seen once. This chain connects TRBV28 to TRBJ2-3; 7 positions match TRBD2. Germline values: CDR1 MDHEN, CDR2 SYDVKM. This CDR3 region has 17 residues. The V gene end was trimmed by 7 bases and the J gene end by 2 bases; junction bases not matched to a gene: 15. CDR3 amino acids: CASTFPRASGLTDTQYF. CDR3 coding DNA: TGTGCCAGCACCTTCCCCCGGGCTAGCGGTCTCACAGATACGCAGTATTTT. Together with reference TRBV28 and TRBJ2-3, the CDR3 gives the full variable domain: DVKVTQSSRYLVKRTGEKVFLECVQDMDHENMFWYRQDPGLGLRLIYFSYDVKMKEKGDIPEGYSVSREKKERFSLILESASTNQTSMYLCASTFPRASGLTDTQYFGPGTRLTVL.

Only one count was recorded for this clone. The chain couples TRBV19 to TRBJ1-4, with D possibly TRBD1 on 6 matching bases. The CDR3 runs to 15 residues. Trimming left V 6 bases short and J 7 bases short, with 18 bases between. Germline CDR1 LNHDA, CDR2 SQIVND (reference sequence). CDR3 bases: TGTGCCAGTAGGATGGACAGTCTGGGTGGTGAAAAACTGTTTTTT. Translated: CASRMDSLGGEKLFF.

CDR3 in amino acids: CASSSQGGGGPQHF. CDR3 DNA sequence: TGTGCCAGCAGCAGTCAGGGGGGTGGCGGGCCCCAGCATTTT. The rearrangement uses TRBV7-6 and TRBJ1-5, with TRBD1 matching 7 bases. The germline CDR1 and CDR2 sequences are SGHVS and FNYEAQ. V shed 5 bases, J shed 9 bases, and the junction held 10 bases outside the gene matches. The CDR3 runs to 14 residues.

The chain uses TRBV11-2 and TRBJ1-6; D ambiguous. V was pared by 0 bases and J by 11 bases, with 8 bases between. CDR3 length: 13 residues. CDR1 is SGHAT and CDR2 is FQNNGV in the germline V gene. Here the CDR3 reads CASSLEVGAPLHF. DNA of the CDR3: TGTGCCAGCAGCTTAGAGGTCGGGGCACCCCTCCACTTT.

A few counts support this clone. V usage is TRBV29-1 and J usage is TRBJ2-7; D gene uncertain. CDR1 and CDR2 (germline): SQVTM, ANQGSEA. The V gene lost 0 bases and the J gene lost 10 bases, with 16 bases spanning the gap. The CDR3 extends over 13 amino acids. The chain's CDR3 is CSVEDPTPPGQYF. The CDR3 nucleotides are TGCAGCGTTGAAGATCCGACACCCCCTGGACAGTACTTC.

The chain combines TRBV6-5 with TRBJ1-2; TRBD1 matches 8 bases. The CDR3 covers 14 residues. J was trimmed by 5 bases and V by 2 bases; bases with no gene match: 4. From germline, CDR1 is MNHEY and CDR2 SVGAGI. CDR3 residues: CASSYRGQVYGYTF. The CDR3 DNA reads TGTGCCAGCAGTTACCGGGGACAGGTTTATGGCTACACCTTC.

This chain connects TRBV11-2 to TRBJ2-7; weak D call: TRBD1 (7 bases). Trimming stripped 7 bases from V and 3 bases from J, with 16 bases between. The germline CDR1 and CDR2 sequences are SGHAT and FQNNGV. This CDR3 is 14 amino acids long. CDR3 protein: CASNGGGVNYEQYF. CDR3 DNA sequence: TGTGCCAGCAACGGAGGGGGCGTGAACTACGAGCAGTACTTC.

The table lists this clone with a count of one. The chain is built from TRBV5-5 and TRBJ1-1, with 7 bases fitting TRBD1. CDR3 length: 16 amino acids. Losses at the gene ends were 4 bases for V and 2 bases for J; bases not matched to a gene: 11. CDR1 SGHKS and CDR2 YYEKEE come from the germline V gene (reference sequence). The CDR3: CASSPRPGQTNTEAFF. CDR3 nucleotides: TGTGCCAGCAGCCCCCGGCCGGGACAGACTAACACTGAAGCTTTCTTT.

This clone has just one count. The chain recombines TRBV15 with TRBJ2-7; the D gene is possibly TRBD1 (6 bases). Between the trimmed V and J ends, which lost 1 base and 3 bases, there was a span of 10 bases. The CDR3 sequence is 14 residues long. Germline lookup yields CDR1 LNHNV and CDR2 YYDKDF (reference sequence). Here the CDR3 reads CATSRGTENYEQYF. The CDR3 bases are TGTGCCACCAGCAGAGGGACAGAGAACTACGAGCAGTACTTC. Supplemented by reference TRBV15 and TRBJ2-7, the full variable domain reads DAMVIQNPRYQVTQFGKPVTLSCSQTLNHNVMYWYQQKSSQAPKLLFHYYDKDFNNEADTPDNFQSRRPNTSFCFLDIRSPGLGDTAMYLCATSRGTENYEQYFGPGTRLTVT.

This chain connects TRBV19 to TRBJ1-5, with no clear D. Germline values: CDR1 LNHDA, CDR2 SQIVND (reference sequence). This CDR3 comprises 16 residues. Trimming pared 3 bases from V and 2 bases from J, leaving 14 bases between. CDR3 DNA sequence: TGTGCCAGTAGTATTCTCTCCAGTCGGGGCAATCAGCCCCAGCATTTT. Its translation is CASSILSSRGNQPQHF.

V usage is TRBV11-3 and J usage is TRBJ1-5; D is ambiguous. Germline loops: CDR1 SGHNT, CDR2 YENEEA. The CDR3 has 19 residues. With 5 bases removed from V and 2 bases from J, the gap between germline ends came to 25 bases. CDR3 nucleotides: TGTGCCAGCAGCCGTATTGAGGCTTCAAGAGTGTTCGGCAATCAGCCCCAGCATTTT. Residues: CASSRIEASRVFGNQPQHF. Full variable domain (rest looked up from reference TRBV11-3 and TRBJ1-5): EAGVVQSPRYKIIEKKQPVAFWCNPISGHNTLYWYLQNLGQGPELLIRYENEEAVDDSQLPKDRFSAERLKGVDSTLKIQPAELGDSAVYLCASSRIEASRVFGNQPQHFGDGTRLSIL.

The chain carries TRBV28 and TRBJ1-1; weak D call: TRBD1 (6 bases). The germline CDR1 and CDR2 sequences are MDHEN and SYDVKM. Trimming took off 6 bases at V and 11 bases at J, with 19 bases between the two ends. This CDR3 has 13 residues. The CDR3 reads CASRLEGGAFAFF. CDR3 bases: TGTGCCAGCAGATTGGAGGGGGGGGCGTTCGCTTTCTTT.

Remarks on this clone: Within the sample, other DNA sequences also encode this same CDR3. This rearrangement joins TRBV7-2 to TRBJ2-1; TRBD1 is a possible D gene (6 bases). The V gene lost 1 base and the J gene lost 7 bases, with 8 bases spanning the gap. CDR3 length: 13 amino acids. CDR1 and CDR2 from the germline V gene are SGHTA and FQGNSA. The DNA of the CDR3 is TGTGCCAGCAGCTTAGAAGGGGGAAATGAGCAGTTCTTC. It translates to CASSLEGGNEQFF.

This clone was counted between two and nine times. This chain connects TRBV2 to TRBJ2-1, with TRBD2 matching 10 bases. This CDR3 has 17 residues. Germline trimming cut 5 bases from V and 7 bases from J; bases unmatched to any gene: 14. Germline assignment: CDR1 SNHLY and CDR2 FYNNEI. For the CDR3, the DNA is TGTGCCAGCAGTCCCGGGGCAGCGGGGGGGCCTAAGAATGAGCAGTTCTTC. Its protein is CASSPGAAGGPKNEQFF.

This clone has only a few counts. CDR3 sequence: CASSPNAGSGSPLHF. The DNA for the CDR3 is TGTGCCAGCTCACCAAACGCGGGGTCGGGTTCACCCCTCCACTTT. The V and J genes are TRBV18 and TRBJ1-6; D unresolved. Germline V gene lookup returns CDR1 KGHSH and CDR2 LQKENI. V was trimmed by 2 bases and J by 9 bases, leaving 14 bases between them. The CDR3 runs to 15 residues.

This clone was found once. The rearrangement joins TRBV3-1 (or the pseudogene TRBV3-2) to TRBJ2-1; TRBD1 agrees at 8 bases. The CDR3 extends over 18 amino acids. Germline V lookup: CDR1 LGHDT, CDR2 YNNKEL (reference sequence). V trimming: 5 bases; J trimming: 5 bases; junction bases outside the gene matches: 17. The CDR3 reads CASSMRIGQGSSNNEQFF. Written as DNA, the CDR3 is TGTGCCAGCAGCATGAGGATCGGACAGGGCAGTTCCAACAATGAGCAGTTCTTC.

CDR3 protein: CASSPVGTVQLNTEAFF. CDR3 nucleotide sequence: TGTGCCAGCAGCCCTGTCGGGACAGTTCAATTGAACACTGAAGCTTTCTTT. The chain uses TRBV5-6 and TRBJ1-1; 7 bases fit TRBD1. Trimming at V came to 4 bases and at J to 0 bases, leaving 12 bases not matched to a gene. Germline V gene data show CDR1 as SGHDT and CDR2 as YYEEEE. CDR3 length equals 17 residues. Variable domain in full (rest from reference TRBV5-6 and TRBJ1-1): DAGVTQSPTHLIKTRGQQVTLRCSPKSGHDTVSWYQQALGQGPQFIFQYYEEEERQRGNFPDRFSGHQFPNYSSELNVNALLLGDSALYLCASSPVGTVQLNTEAFFGQGTRLTVV.

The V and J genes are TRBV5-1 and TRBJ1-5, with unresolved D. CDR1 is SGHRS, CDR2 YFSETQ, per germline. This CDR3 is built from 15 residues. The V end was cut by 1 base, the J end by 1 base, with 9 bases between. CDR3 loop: CASSLIGESNQPQHF. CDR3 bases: TGCGCCAGCAGCTTGATTGGGGAGAGCAATCAGCCCCAGCATTTT. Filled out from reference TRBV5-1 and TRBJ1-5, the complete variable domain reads KAGVTQTPRYLIKTRGQQVTLSCSPISGHRSVSWYQQTPGQGLQFLFEYFSETQRNKGNFPGRFSGRQFSNSRSEMNVSTLELGDSALYLCASSLIGESNQPQHFGDGTRLSIL.